The sequence of this T cell receptor beta chain was determined in a study of T cell responses to AZD1222 COVID-19 vaccine. Study conclusions and caveats: Spike was spanned by vaccine-associated CD4 TCRs, which were dominant at 160-218 and 743-854.

Concerning this clone: The antigen remains unidentified.

Clones were sequenced by immunoSEQ multiplex PCR, and TCRdb holds only the in-frame ones, with some missing. Among about 86,000 clones listed, over 75% were seen once. This CDR3 region has 18 residues. Germline-derived CDR1 and CDR2 are MDHEN and SYDVKM. V gave up 5 bases and J gave up 0 bases, with 20 bases separating them. The chain is built from TRBV28 and TRBJ2-1, with D perhaps TRBD2 (6 bases). The material sequenced was peripheral blood, taken on day 0 of AZD1222 vaccination. This receptor was taken from an adult in good health. CDR3 sequence: CASSPSLTSTTSYNEQFF. The CDR3 region has the DNA TGTGCCAGCAGTCCCTCCCTCACTAGCACTACCTCCTACAATGAGCAGTTCTTC.